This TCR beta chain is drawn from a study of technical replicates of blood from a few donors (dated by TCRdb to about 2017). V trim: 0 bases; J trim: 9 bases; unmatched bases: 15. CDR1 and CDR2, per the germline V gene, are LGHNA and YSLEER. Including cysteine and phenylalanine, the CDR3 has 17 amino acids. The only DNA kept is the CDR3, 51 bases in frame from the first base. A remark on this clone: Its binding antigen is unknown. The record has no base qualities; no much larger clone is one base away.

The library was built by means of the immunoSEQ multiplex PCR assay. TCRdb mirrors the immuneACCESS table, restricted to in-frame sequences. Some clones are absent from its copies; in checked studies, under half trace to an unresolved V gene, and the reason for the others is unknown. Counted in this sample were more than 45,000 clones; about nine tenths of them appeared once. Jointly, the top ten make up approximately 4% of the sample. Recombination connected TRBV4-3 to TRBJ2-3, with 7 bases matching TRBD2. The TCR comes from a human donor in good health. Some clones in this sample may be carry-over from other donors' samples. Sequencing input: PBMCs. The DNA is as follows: TGCGCCAGCAGCCAAGATCGTCGGACTAGGGAAGGGTACACGCAGTATTTT. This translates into CASSQDRRTREGYTQYF.